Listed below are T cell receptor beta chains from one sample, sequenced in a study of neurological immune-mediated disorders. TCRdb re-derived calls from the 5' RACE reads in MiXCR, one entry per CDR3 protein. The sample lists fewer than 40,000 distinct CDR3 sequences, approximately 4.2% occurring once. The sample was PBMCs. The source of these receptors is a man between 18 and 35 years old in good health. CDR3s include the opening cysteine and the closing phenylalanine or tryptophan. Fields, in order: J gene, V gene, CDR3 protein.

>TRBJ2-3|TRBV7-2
CASSPQAGLTDTQYF
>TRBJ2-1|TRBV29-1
CRAATPRDYNEQFF
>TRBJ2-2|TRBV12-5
CASGLTPNTGELFF
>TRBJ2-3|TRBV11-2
CASSLWDRGRAQYF
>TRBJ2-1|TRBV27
CASSSGTSGNNEQFF
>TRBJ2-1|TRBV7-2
CASSRRGQGADEQFF
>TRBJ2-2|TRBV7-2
CASSLGGLAGGWTGELFF
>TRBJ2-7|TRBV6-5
CASSYSPTDTYEQYF
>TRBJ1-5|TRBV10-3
CAISAGSQPQHF
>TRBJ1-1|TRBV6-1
CASSKTGGTEAFF
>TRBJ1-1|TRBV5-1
CASSFNLGQTEAFF
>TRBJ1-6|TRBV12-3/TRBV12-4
CASSRFPDGSPLHF
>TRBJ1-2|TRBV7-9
CASSLMTTNYGYTF
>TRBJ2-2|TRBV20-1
CSARDEIAGDTGELFF
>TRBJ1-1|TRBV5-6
CASSLAYRGSVTEAFF
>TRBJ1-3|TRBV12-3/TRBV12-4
CASSLQALSGNTIYF
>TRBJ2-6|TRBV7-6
CASSTDWTGLHSGANVLTF
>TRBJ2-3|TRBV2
CASSGDYTDTQYF
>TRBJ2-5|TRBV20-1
CSARDPLAGGPVGETQYF
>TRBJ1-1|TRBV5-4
CASSVGGQGGTEAFF
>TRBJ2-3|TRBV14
CASSHPTLWGPDTQYF
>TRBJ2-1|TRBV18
CASSPKAPGQGAHNEQFF
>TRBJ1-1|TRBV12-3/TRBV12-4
CASNTGQGMDTEAFF
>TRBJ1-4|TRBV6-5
CASRLRQGLNEKLFF
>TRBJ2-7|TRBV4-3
CASSQDMAPTWEQYF
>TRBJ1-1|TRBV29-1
CSVDDYTEAFF
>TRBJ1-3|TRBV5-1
CASSMFQGESGNTIYF
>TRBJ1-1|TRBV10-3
CAISSGRATEAFF
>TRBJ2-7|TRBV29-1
CSVWENPYEQYF
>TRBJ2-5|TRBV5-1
CASSLLGSLGETQYF
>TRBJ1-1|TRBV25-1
CASSGDSLPNTEAFF
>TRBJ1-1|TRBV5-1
CASSLTVTNTEAFF
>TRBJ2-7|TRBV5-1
CASSLGTSGTAYEQYF
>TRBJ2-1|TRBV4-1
CASSQARTGEQFF
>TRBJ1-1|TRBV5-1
CASSPGQGNTEAFF
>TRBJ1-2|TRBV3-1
CASSQAGTGGYTF
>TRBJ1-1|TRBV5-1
CASSLGGWGNTEAFF
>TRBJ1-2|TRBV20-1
CSARGESLNYGYTF
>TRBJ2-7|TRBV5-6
CASSGGPGWEQYF
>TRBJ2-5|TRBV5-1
CASSLAPGSPKGETQYF
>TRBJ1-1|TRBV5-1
CASSFGQGLAEAFF
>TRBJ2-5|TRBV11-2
CASSLGIEETQYF
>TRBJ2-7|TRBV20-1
CSARAGGGSYEQYF